This TCR beta chain was documented in a study of CD8 T cells in ankylosing spondylitis. Study-wide results and limits: A motif of 7 or 8 highly homologous TCR beta variants was seen as apparently characteristic of ankylosing spondylitis blood.

TCRdb reanalysed the 5' RACE reads using MiXCR and keeps one entry per CDR3 protein. The sample carries under 250,000 distinct CDR3 sequences, around 32% recorded once. Of note for this clonotype: Its antigen is currently unknown.

The length of the CDR3 is 16 residues. V was pared by 7 bases and J by 2 bases, with 21 bases between. From germline, CDR1 is SQVTM and CDR2 ANQGSEA. What was sequenced was blood, either unsorted or a sorted T cell fraction (not recorded which). The rearrangement uses TRBV29-1 and TRBJ2-1, with D perhaps being TRBD1 or TRBD2 (7 bases each). This sequence was found in a male donor with ankylosing spondylitis or in good health (not recorded which). Here the CDR3 DNA reads TGCAGCGACACCAAGGGCAGGGGGGGGGCCTACAATGAGCAGTTCTTC. Residues: CSDTKGRGGAYNEQFF.